The clone carrying this T cell receptor beta chain was recorded many times. Its target is not known. These data originate in a study of T cells in Graves' hyperthyroidism and ophthalmopathy. Unmatched junction bases numbered 5, after V lost 7 bases and J lost 2 bases. The CDR3 consists of 14 residues. Per the germline V gene, CDR1 is SNHLY and CDR2 is FYNNEI. Whole-study results and caveats: Clonotypes that were expanded in thyroid above 0.001 mostly appeared in blood too.

Lactation, pregnancy, other autoimmune disease or uncontrolled infection excluded patients. About 10 ml fresh peripheral blood yielded the PBMCs. Using RNA transcripts as the source, TCR beta CDR3 regions were amplified. HTBI primers drove first-round RT-PCR of the TCR CDR3. TCRdb fed the multiplex PCR reads into MiXCR, producing one record per CDR3 protein. The sample yields hundreds of thousands of distinct CDR3 sequences, less than 15% seen once. The rearrangement links TRBV2 to TRBJ2-5, with TRBD1 matching 9 bases. The sample comprised blood. This clonotype was obtained from a woman in her thirties or forties with Graves' hyperthyroidism. This CDR3 is CASNGQGRQETQYF. The CDR3 DNA reads as TGTGCCAGCAACGGACAGGGGAGGCAAGAGACCCAGTACTTC.